This T cell receptor beta chain was captured by sequencing in a study of CD8 T cells in Susac syndrome. The CDR3 sequence is 14 residues long. From germline, CDR1 is PRHDT and CDR2 FYEKMQ (reference sequence). V lost 4 bases, J lost 0 bases, and 10 bases lay in between. Sequencing of TCR beta was performed on blood CD8+ T cells and on blood CD4+ T cells. Multiple sclerosis controls were treatment-naive patients with stable or active relapsing-remitting disease. After extraction with the RNeasy kit, 0.5 to 1 ug of the RNA was reverse transcribed using random hexamers. The amplification used immunoSEQ multiplex PCR on TCR beta CDR3; it spanned 54 Vbeta and 13 Jbeta. MiXCR, run by TCRdb on the immunoSEQ multiplex PCR reads, gives a single entry per CDR3 protein. Among roughly 120,000 distinct CDR3 sequences, 90% to 95% were seen once, and the ten largest hold about 0.12%.

This TCR was recovered from a human donor with multiple sclerosis. The source material was CD4+ T cells from PBMCs. The chain combines TRBV13 with TRBJ2-7; D uncertain. The CDR3 nucleotides read TGTGCCAGCAGCTACAGCAGCCGCTCCTACGAGCAGTACTTC. Translated, it gives CASSYSSRSYEQYF.